The next 25 T cell receptor beta chains were all read from a single sample in a study of shared clonotypes between healthy human individuals. The naive CD8 subset, CD45RO-negative cells positively selected for CCR7, excluded terminally differentiated effector memory CD45RA+ cells. The table came from immunoSEQ multiplex PCR; TCRdb's copy has only in-frame clones and leaves some out. Of millions of clones in the sample, 85% to 95% were seen once. Sequencing used naive CD8+ T cells from PBMCs. These receptors all stem from a man younger than 30 in good health. Some clones in this sample may be carry-over from other donors' samples.

The rearrangement joins TRBV9 to TRBJ2-5; perhaps TRBD2 as D (6 bases). Germline loops: CDR1 SGDLS, CDR2 YYNGEE. Between the trimmed V and J ends, which lost 2 bases and 5 bases, there was a span of 13 bases. The length of the CDR3 is 14 residues. The CDR3 region has the DNA TGTGCCAGCAGCGTGGGGGGAAGCGAGGAGACCCAGTACTTC. It is translated as CASSVGGSEETQYF.

The chain has TRBV5-1 and TRBJ1-3; a weak D match, TRBD1 (5 bases). Trimming left V 3 bases short and J 1 base short, with 11 bases between. Germline V lookup: CDR1 SGHRS, CDR2 YFSETQ. The CDR3 has 15 residues. The CDR3 loop is CASSSVGASGNTIYF. DNA of the CDR3: TGCGCCAGCAGCTCGGTCGGGGCGTCTGGAAACACCATATATTTT.

The chain has TRBV2 and TRBJ2-7; no firm D call. The germline gives CDR1 SNHLY, CDR2 FYNNEI. This CDR3 has 14 amino acids. V lost 2 bases, J lost 0 bases, and 8 bases lay in between. The CDR3 protein is CASSETENSYEQYF. The CDR3 DNA reads TGTGCCAGCAGTGAAACGGAGAACTCCTACGAGCAGTACTTC.

The V call is TRBV29-1, the J call TRBJ2-7; 13 positions match TRBD2. The V gene's germline CDR1 is SQVTM and CDR2 ANQGSEA. V lost 6 bases, J lost 4 bases, and 9 bases stayed unmatched. The length of the CDR3 is 15 residues. The DNA for the CDR3 is TGCAGCGTCCACCGACTAGCGGGAGGTGTATACGAGCAGTACTTC. Amino acids: CSVHRLAGGVYEQYF.

The V call is TRBV7-8, the J call TRBJ1-2, with 8 bases that match TRBD1. J lost 8 bases, V lost 1 base, and 15 bases had no gene match. Germline V lookup: CDR1 SGHVS, CDR2 FQNEAQ. CDR3 length: 17 amino acids. This CDR3 reads CASSLVQGAADLYGYTF. The CDR3 DNA reads as TGTGCCAGCAGCTTAGTTCAGGGGGCCGCCGACTTATACGGCTACACCTTC. The entire variable domain, with the rest obtained from reference TRBV7-8 and TRBJ1-2, is as follows: GAGVSQSPRYKVAKRGQDVALRCDPISGHVSLFWYQQALGQGPEFLTYFQNEAQLDKSGLPSDRFFAERPEGSVSTLKIQRTQQEDSAVYLCASSLVQGAADLYGYTFGSGTRLTVV.

The chain links TRBV19 to TRBJ1-5; D not resolved. The germline CDR1 and CDR2 sequences are LNHDA and SQIVND (reference sequence). Trimming pared 3 bases from V and 0 bases from J, leaving 9 bases between. The CDR3 covers 15 residues. The CDR3 DNA follows: TGTGCCAGTAGTATTATCCGGGGTAGCAATCAGCCCCAGCATTTT. Translation gives CASSIIRGSNQPQHF.

The chain has TRBV7-8 and TRBJ1-2, with D perhaps matching TRBD1 (5 bases). The CDR3 covers 14 residues. V was clipped by 1 base and J by 8 bases, with 14 bases between them. Germline V gives CDR1 SGHVS, CDR2 FQNEAQ. CDR3 DNA sequence: TGTGCCAGCAGCTTAGGAGGGACTCCGGAAGGCTACACCTTC. It encodes CASSLGGTPEGYTF. Full variable domain (rest looked up from reference TRBV7-8 and TRBJ1-2): GAGVSQSPRYKVAKRGQDVALRCDPISGHVSLFWYQQALGQGPEFLTYFQNEAQLDKSGLPSDRFFAERPEGSVSTLKIQRTQQEDSAVYLCASSLGGTPEGYTFGSGTRLTVV.

This clone showed up just once. Compared with germline, one end of the junction differs, possibly owing to a read error. This chain uses TRBV20-1 with TRBJ2-7, with 7 bases fitting TRBD2. CDR3 length equals 8 residues. CDR1 DFQATT and CDR2 SNEGSKA come from the germline V gene (reference sequence). Written as DNA, the CDR3 is TGCAGTGCTGGGACTAATGAGTTC. This codes for CSAGTNEF.

J is TRBJ1-2 and V is TRBV28, with D tentatively TRBD1 (5 bases). Germline V gene lookup returns CDR1 MDHEN and CDR2 SYDVKM. This CDR3 is built from 15 residues. Between the trimmed V and J ends, which lost 6 bases and 0 bases, there was a span of 14 bases. The CDR3 sequence is CASRLWTSPNYGYTF. CDR3 bases: TGTGCCAGCAGGTTGTGGACAAGTCCTAACTATGGCTACACCTTC.

As DNA, the CDR3 is TGCGCCAGCAGCTTTTCAAGCCTGGACCCACGGGGGGGCTCCTACAATGAGCAGTTCTTC. It codes for CASSFSSLDPRGGSYNEQFF. The chain links TRBV5-1 to TRBJ2-1; 8 positions agree with TRBD2. Germline CDR1 reads SGHRS; CDR2 reads YFSETQ. V dropped 2 bases and J dropped 0; count of bases not matched to a gene: 16. The CDR3 is 20 residues long.

This chain joins TRBV4-1 and TRBJ2-7; D assignment may be TRBD1 or TRBD2 (5 bases each). Trimming removed 6 bases from V and 6 bases from J, with 18 bases in between. CDR3 length: 14 residues. Germline V CDR1 and CDR2: MGHRA, YSYEKL. The CDR3 region is CASRAPGTPGEQYF. The CDR3 region has the DNA TGCGCCAGCAGGGCTCCGGGGACCCCCGGCGAGCAGTACTTC.

The chain is built from TRBV6-6 and TRBJ2-3; 10 bases align to TRBD2. J was trimmed by 7 bases and V by 1 base; bases with no gene match: 8. Germline V lookup: CDR1 MNHNY, CDR2 SVGAGI (reference sequence). CDR3 length equals 16 residues. CDR3 region: CASSYWPSGSSHTQYF. The CDR3, as DNA: TGTGCCAGCAGTTACTGGCCTAGCGGGAGTAGTCATACGCAGTATTTT.

The chain links TRBV4-1 to TRBJ2-2; unclear D gene. CDR3 length equals 17 residues. The V end was cut by 0 bases, the J end by 1 base, with 12 bases between. From germline, CDR1 is MGHRA and CDR2 YSYEKL. CDR3 nucleotides: TGCGCCAGCAGCCAAGACTCGAGTGAACGGAACACCGGGGAGCTGTTTTTT. Protein product: CASSQDSSERNTGELFF.

With respect to this clone: Other DNA sequences in this specimen translate into the identical CDR3. The chain joins TRBV5-1 to TRBJ1-1; unclear D gene. Germline V gene data show CDR1 as SGHRS and CDR2 as YFSETQ. V lost 0 bases and J 0 bases, leaving 9 bases between the germline ends. This CDR3 has 15 amino acids. The CDR3 sequence is CASSLGWGMNTEAFF. As DNA, the CDR3 is TGCGCCAGCAGCTTGGGATGGGGAATGAACACTGAAGCTTTCTTT.

The rearrangement links TRBV9 to TRBJ2-7; possibly TRBD1 or TRBD2 for D (5 bases each). Trimming stripped 3 bases from V and 5 bases from J, with 15 bases between. The CDR3 spans 14 residues. Germline CDR1 SGDLS, CDR2 YYNGEE. The DNA of the CDR3 is TGTGCCAGCAGCGAGGGTTTGGGGGTCGACGAGCAGTACTTC. Translation: CASSEGLGVDEQYF. The variable domain in full, with the rest retrieved from reference TRBV9 and TRBJ2-7, is DSGVTQTPKHLITATGQRVTLRCSPRSGDLSVYWYQQSLDQGLQFLIQYYNGEERAKGNILERFSAQQFPDLHSELNLSSLELGDSALYFCASSEGLGVDEQYFGPGTRLTVT.

The J gene is TRBJ2-7, the V gene TRBV5-1; unclear D gene. Trimming removed 5 bases from V and 3 bases from J, with 12 bases in between. The germline gives CDR1 SGHRS, CDR2 YFSETQ. The CDR3 extends over 13 amino acids. The CDR3 coding sequence is TGCGCCAGCAGACCTATGGGCAGCTACGAGCAGTACTTC. Translating it yields CASRPMGSYEQYF.

V and J are TRBV28 and TRBJ2-2; D may be TRBD1 (5 bases). V dropped 5 bases and J dropped 7 bases, with 20 bases sitting between them. CDR3 size: 16 residues. Looked up from germline, CDR1 is MDHEN and CDR2 is SYDVKM. The CDR3 DNA sequence: TGTGCCAGCAGTCTACGATCCGGCCTCCAGGGCGGGGAGCTGTTTTTT. Translation: CASSLRSGLQGGELFF.

The chain couples TRBV27 to TRBJ2-5; TRBD1 agrees at 7 bases. Trimming cost V 2 bases and J 3 bases; bases outside gene matches: 12. The CDR3 is made up of 17 amino acids. From germline, CDR1 is MNHEY and CDR2 SMNVEV (reference sequence). The chain's CDR3 is CASSLLNYRGVEETQYF. In nucleotides, the CDR3 is TGTGCCAGCAGTTTACTAAACTACAGGGGCGTTGAAGAGACCCAGTACTTC.

V is TRBV27 and J is TRBJ2-7; 10 nucleotides align to TRBD2. V dropped 8 bases and J dropped 4; count of bases not matched to a gene: 11. The germline CDR1 and CDR2 sequences are MNHEY and SMNVEV (reference sequence). The CDR3 covers 15 residues. CDR3: CASGVTASGSYEQYF. For the CDR3, the DNA is TGTGCCAGCGGTGTAACGGCTAGCGGGAGTTACGAGCAGTACTTC.

In the case of this clone: Other DNA sequences in the same sample also yield this CDR3. The gene calls are TRBV6-6 and TRBJ1-1, with 7 bases fitting TRBD1. The CDR3 is made up of 13 amino acids. V was pared by 6 bases and J by 1 base, with 2 bases of the junction left unmatched. The germline V gene encodes CDR1 MNHNY and CDR2 SVGAGI (reference sequence). This chain's CDR3 is CASRQGRNTEAFF. Written as DNA, the CDR3 is TGTGCCAGCAGACAGGGGAGGAACACTGAAGCTTTCTTT.

The chain carries TRBV14 and TRBJ1-4, with 7 bases fitting TRBD1. From germline, CDR1 is SGHDN and CDR2 FVKESK. V shed 3 bases, J shed 8 bases, and the junction held 6 bases outside the gene matches. This CDR3 region has 14 residues. In DNA form, the CDR3 reads TGTGCCAGCAGCCAGAGGGGGCGCAGGGAAAAACTGTTTTTT. Translating gives CASSQRGRREKLFF.

The chain links TRBV25-1 to TRBJ2-2; 13 bases are shared with TRBD2. The CDR3 extends over 17 amino acids. With 2 bases clipped from V and 3 bases from J, the junction kept 3 bases outside the gene matches. Germline values: CDR1 MGHDK, CDR2 SYGVNS. The CDR3 region has the DNA TGTGCCAGCAGTGAAGGGACTAGCGGGATTTACACCGGGGAGCTGTTTTTT. Translation: CASSEGTSGIYTGELFF.

V usage is TRBV27 and J usage is TRBJ2-2; no reliable D call. The V gene lost 3 bases and the J gene lost 6 bases, with 5 bases spanning the gap. This CDR3 comprises 12 residues. In germline, CDR1 is MNHEY, CDR2 SMNVEV (reference sequence). CDR3 sequence: CASSLAAGELFF. In DNA, the CDR3 is TGTGCCAGCAGTTTGGCAGCCGGGGAGCTGTTTTTT.

The rearrangement links TRBV7-9 to TRBJ2-7; the D is unclear. Germline V gene lookup returns CDR1 SEHNR and CDR2 FQNEAQ (reference sequence). Trimming took off 3 bases at V and 2 bases at J, with 11 bases between the two ends. The CDR3 covers 14 residues. CDR3 coding DNA: TGTGCCAGCAGCTTTCGTTATAGCCCCTACGAGCAGTACTTC. It specifies CASSFRYSPYEQYF.

For this clone: The sample carries other DNA sequences with the same CDR3. The V gene is TRBV7-6, the J gene TRBJ2-2; no definite D call. CDR1 is SGHVS and CDR2 is FNYEAQ in the germline V gene. The CDR3 is made up of 14 amino acids. The V end was cut by 5 bases, the J end by 0 bases, with 7 bases between. The CDR3 coding sequence is TGTGCCAGCAGCCTGTCTTCGAACACCGGGGAGCTGTTTTTT. Its protein is CASSLSSNTGELFF.